The clone carrying this T cell receptor (beta chain) was counted many times. The antigen is unknown. The sample originates from a study of T cells in Graves' hyperthyroidism and ophthalmopathy. Across the whole study: Peripheral blood sampling occurred at initial diagnosis, before any treatment. Study outcomes and limitations: Most expanded thyroid clonotypes above 0.001 also appeared in blood.

In patients aged 18 to 65, hyperthyroidism was newly diagnosed, with duration under 2 months. Thyroid ultrasound and orbital computed tomography, with clinical symptoms and serum thyroxine and TRAb, informed diagnoses. TCR beta CDR3 sequences were amplified from RNA transcripts. A first-round RT-PCR of the TCR CDR3 used the HTBI primer set. TCRdb re-derived calls from the multiplex PCR reads in MiXCR, one entry per CDR3 protein. The sample lists a few hundred thousand distinct CDR3 sequences, 13% to 15% seen once, with about 14% in the top ten. CDR3 length: 15 residues. V was trimmed by 0 bases and J by 0 bases, leaving 10 bases between them. Germline assignment: CDR1 SGHRS and CDR2 YFSETQ.

Specimen: blood. V is TRBV5-1 and J is TRBJ2-7; no firm D call. The receptor's source is a middle-aged woman with Graves' hyperthyroidism that later progressed to Graves' ophthalmopathy. The CDR3 DNA follows: TGCGCCAGCAGCTTGGTGGCTGGGATCTCCTACGAGCAGTACTTC. It specifies CASSLVAGISYEQYF.